These T cell receptor beta chains were read from a single sample in a study of blood T cell repertoires in COVID-19. Profiled with immunoSEQ multiplex PCR; TCRdb holds only in-frame clones, not every one. The sample carries approximately 260,000 clones, 75% to 90% recorded once. Sample: peripheral blood. These receptors were taken from a woman aged 40 to 55 with acute or convalescent COVID-19. CDR3s include the opening cysteine and the closing phenylalanine or tryptophan. Each record gives: D gene, clone size, J gene, V gene, CDR3 protein, CDR3 DNA. D genes are given only for firm matches. Clone size is not always given. Where it is, it says once, few, many or a class for expanded clones.

.,.,TRBJ1-3,TRBV2,CASDISGNTIYF,TGTGCCAGCGACATCTCTGGAAACACCATATATTTT
.,.,TRBJ2-2,TRBV3-1/TRBV3-2,CASSQDREGAGELFF,TGTGCCAGCAGCCAGGACAGGGAGGGGGCCGGGGAGCTGTTTTTT
TRBD2,.,TRBJ2-5,TRBV10-2,CASSVFGGGKTQYF,TGCGCCAGCAGTGTGTTCGGGGGGGGAAAGACCCAGTACTTC
TRBD1,.,TRBJ1-2,TRBV19,CASSTIRDRGHGYTF,TGTGCCAGTAGTACAATCCGGGACAGGGGTCATGGCTACACCTTC
.,.,TRBJ1-2,TRBV7-9,CASSRTEGYGYTF,TGTGCCAGCAGCCGTACAGAAGGCTATGGCTACACCTTC
.,.,TRBJ1-5,TRBV3-1/TRBV3-2,CASSQARGQPQHF,TGTGCCAGCAGCCAAGCTCGCGGTCAGCCCCAGCATTTT
.,few,TRBJ1-1,TRBV10-1,CASSESSAGPAFF,TGCGCCAGCAGTGAGTCGTCGGCAGGGCCAGCTTTCTTT
TRBD2,.,TRBJ2-2,TRBV24-1,CATSDRGGDTTGELFF,TGTGCCACCAGTGATCGGGGGGGGGACACCACCGGGGAGCTGTTTTTT
TRBD1,.,TRBJ1-4,TRBV2,CASVDRGNEKLFF,TGTGCCAGCGTAGACAGGGGAAATGAAAAACTGTTTTTT
TRBD1,.,TRBJ1-6,TRBV6-1,CASSEGSTGTYNSPLHF,TGTGCCAGCAGTGAAGGGTCGACAGGGACCTATAATTCACCCCTCCACTTT
TRBD2,.,TRBJ2-3,TRBV3-1/TRBV3-2,CASSWTSGGTDTQYF,TGTGCCAGCAGCTGGACTAGCGGGGGGACAGATACGCAGTATTTT
.,.,TRBJ2-3,TRBV7-2,CASSLAGGQDTQYF,TGTGCCAGCAGCTTAGCGGGGGGGCAAGATACGCAGTATTTT
.,.,TRBJ2-3,TRBV7-9,CASSQFTDTQYF,TGTGCCAGCAGCCAGTTCACAGATACGCAGTATTTT
TRBD1,once,TRBJ2-1,TRBV19,CASGPGQGFNEQFF,TGTGCCAGCGGGCCGGGACAGGGCTTCAATGAGCAGTTCTTC
.,.,TRBJ1-5,TRBV6-5,CASSPSDSNQPQHF,TGTGCCAGCAGCCCCAGCGATAGCAATCAGCCCCAGCATTTT
TRBD2,.,TRBJ2-5,TRBV9,CASSVGAGGETQYF,TGTGCCAGCAGCGTAGGGGCGGGGGGAGAGACCCAGTACTTC
.,.,TRBJ2-3,TRBV5-4,CASSLGQRAGDTQYF,TGTGCCAGCAGCTTGGGGCAGCGGGCTGGAGATACGCAGTATTTT